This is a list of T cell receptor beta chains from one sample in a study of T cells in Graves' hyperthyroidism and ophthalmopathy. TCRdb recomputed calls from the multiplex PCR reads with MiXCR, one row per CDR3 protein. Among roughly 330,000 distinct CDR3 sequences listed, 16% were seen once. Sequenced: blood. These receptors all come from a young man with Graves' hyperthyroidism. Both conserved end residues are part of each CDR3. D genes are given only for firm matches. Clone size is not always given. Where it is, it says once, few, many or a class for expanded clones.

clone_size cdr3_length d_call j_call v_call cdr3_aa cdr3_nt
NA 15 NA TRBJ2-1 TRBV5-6 CASSVLGARYNEQFF TGTGCCAGCAGCGTTCTAGGAGCTCGGTACAATGAGCAGTTCTTC
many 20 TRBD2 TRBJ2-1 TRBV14 CASSQGQQRLASYPYNEQFF TGTGCCAGCAGCCAAGGGCAGCAACGACTAGCGTCCTACCCTTACAATGAGCAGTTCTTC
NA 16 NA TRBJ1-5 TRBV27 CASRPGGGLGNQPQHF TGTGCCAGCAGACCAGGCGGGGGCTTGGGCAATCAGCCCCAGCATTTT
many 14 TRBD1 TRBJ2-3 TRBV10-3 CAISLTGSTDTQYF TGTGCCATCAGCTTGACAGGGAGCACAGATACGCAGTATTTT
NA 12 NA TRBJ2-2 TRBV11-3 CASSFPTGELFF TGTGCCAGCAGCTTCCCCACCGGGGAGCTGTTTTTT
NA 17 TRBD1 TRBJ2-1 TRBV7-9 CASSSNRGPLSYNEQFF TGTGCCAGCAGTTCAAACAGGGGTCCACTCTCCTACAATGAGCAGTTCTTC
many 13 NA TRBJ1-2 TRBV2 CASSDEGNYGYTF TGTGCCAGCAGTGATGAGGGGAACTATGGCTACACCTTC
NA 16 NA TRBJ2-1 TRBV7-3 CASSLWAGATYNEQFF TGTGCCAGCAGCTTATGGGCTGGAGCGACCTACAATGAGCAGTTCTTC
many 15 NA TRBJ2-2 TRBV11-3 CASSLVGNPAGELFF TGTGCCAGCAGCTTAGTGGGCAATCCGGCCGGGGAGCTGTTTTTT
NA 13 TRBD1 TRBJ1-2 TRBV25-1 CASREDRGEGYTF TGTGCCAGCAGGGAGGACAGGGGTGAGGGCTACACCTTC
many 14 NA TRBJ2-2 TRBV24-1 CATSAGANTGELFF TGTGCCACCAGTGCGGGGGCGAACACCGGGGAGCTGTTTTTT
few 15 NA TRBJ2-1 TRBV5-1 CASSLRVGARDEQFF TGCGCCAGCAGCTTGCGTGTAGGGGCAAGGGATGAGCAGTTCTTC
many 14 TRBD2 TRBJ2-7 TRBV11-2 CASSLGRGSSEQYF TGTGCCAGCAGCTTAGGGCGGGGGTCCTCCGAGCAGTACTTC
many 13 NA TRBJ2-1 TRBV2 CASRGGRYNEQFF TGTGCCAGCAGGGGGGGGCGGTACAATGAGCAGTTCTTC
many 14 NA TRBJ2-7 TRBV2 CASSRLVQNYEQYF TGTGCCAGCAGCAGACTAGTCCAAAACTACGAGCAGTACTTC
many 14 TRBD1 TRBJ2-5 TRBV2 CASSEGGQGETQYF TGTGCCAGCAGTGAGGGGGGACAGGGCGAGACCCAGTACTTC
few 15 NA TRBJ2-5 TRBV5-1 CASSLDPGPQETQYF TGCGCCAGCAGCTTGGATCCGGGGCCCCAAGAGACCCAGTACTTC
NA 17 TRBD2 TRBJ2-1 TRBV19 CASRALGTSGRGGEQFF TGTGCCAGTAGGGCCTTAGGGACTAGCGGGAGAGGGGGTGAGCAGTTCTTC
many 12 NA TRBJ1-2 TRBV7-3 CASRGLGYGYTF TGTGCCAGCAGGGGTCTAGGCTATGGCTACACCTTC
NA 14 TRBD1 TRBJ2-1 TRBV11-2 CASSLGDRGREQFF TGTGCCAGCAGCTTAGGGGACAGGGGGCGTGAGCAGTTCTTC
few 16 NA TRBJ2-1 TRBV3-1 CASTESLAAPYNEQFF TGTGCCAGCACCGAATCATTAGCGGCTCCCTACAATGAGCAGTTCTTC
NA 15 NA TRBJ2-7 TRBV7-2 CASSLLPASFYEQYF TGTGCCAGCAGCTTACTCCCGGCTAGCTTCTACGAGCAGTACTTC
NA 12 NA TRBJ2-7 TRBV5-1 CASSLGPGEQYF TGCGCCAGCAGCTTGGGCCCGGGTGAGCAGTACTTC
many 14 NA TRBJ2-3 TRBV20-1 CSARDGGRTDTQYF TGCAGTGCTAGAGATGGGGGACGCACAGATACGCAGTATTTT
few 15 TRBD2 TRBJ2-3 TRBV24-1 CATSDSTSGRGTQYF TGTGCCACCAGTGATTCCACTAGCGGGAGAGGGACGCAGTATTTT
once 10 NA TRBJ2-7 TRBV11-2 CASLYYEQYF TGTGCCAGCCTTTACTACGAGCAGTACTTC
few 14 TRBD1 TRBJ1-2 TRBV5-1 CASSPGTDHYGYTF TGCGCCAGCAGCCCCGGGACAGATCACTATGGCTACACCTTC
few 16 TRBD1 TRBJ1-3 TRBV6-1 CASSFRTGGSGNTIYF TGTGCCAGCAGTTTCCGGACAGGGGGCTCTGGAAACACCATATATTTT
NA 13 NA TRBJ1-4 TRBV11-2 CASSSLEGEKLFF TGTGCCAGCAGCTCCCTCGAGGGAGAAAAACTGTTTTTT
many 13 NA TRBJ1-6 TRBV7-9 CASSSPQNSPLHF TGTGCCAGCAGCTCCCCCCAGAATTCACCCCTCCACTTT
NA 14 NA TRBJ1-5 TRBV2 CASRAWDIIQPQHF TGTGCCAGCAGGGCTTGGGACATCATTCAGCCCCAGCATTTT
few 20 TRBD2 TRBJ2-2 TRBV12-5 CASGLVGFPPRELHTGELFF TGTGCTAGTGGTTTGGTAGGCTTCCCCCCGCGGGAGCTACACACCGGGGAGCTGTTTTTT
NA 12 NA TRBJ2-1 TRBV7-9 CASSLDWREQFF TGTGCCAGCAGCTTAGATTGGCGGGAGCAGTTCTTC
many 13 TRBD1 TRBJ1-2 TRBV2 CASSRGQGRPYTF TGTGCCAGCAGTCGGGGACAGGGAAGGCCCTACACCTTC
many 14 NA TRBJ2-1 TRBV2 CASSARGGYNEQFF TGTGCCAGCAGTGCTAGGGGGGGGTACAATGAGCAGTTCTTC
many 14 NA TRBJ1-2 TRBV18 CASSPSLELYGYTF TGTGCCAGCTCACCATCCCTTGAACTCTATGGCTACACCTTC
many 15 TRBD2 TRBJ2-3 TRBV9 CASSARLAGTDTQYF TGTGCCAGCAGCGCCAGACTAGCGGGCACAGATACGCAGTATTTT
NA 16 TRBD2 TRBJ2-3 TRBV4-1 CASSQVRGGGTDTQYF TGCGCCAGCAGCCAAGTACGCGGGGGTGGCACAGATACGCAGTATTTT
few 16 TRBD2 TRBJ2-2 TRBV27 CASSQSSGRATGELFF TGTGCCAGCAGTCAATCTAGCGGGAGGGCCACCGGGGAGCTGTTTTTT
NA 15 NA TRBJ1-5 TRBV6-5 CASSYERGNNQPQHF TGTGCCAGCAGTTATGAAAGGGGGAACAATCAGCCCCAGCATTTT
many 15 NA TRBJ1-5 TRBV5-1 CASRSGGGDDQPQHF TGCGCCAGCAGGTCGGGCGGAGGGGATGATCAGCCCCAGCATTTT
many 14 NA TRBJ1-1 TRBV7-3 CASSLGGVRTEAFF TGTGCCAGCAGCTTAGGCGGGGTAAGGACTGAAGCTTTCTTT